The 13 T cell receptor beta chains below were found in one sample sequenced in a study of brain metastases from non-small cell lung cancer. Clones were sequenced by immunoSEQ multiplex PCR, and TCRdb holds only the in-frame ones, with some missing. The table includes over a thousand clones, approximately 77% detected once. The material sequenced was tumor-adjacent normal tissue. All receptors come from a donor at least 40 years old with non-small cell lung cancer.

Note on this clone: A much larger clone differs by one base, so this may be a read error. This chain links TRBV4-3 with TRBJ2-1; possibly TRBD1 or TRBD2 for D (5 bases each). CDR1 LGHNA and CDR2 YSLEER come from the germline V gene. This CDR3 is built from 15 residues. This CDR3 reads CASNQDGNRYNEQFF. The CDR3 coding sequence is TGCGCCAGCAACCAAGACGGGAACAGGTACAATGAGCAGTTCTTC.

Comments on this clone: A junction boundary mismatches the germline segment, possibly from a read error. The chain has TRBV7-6 and TRBJ1-5, with D possibly being TRBD1 (5 bases). Germline V lookup: CDR1 SGHVS, CDR2 FNYEAQ. The CDR3 extends over 14 amino acids. CDR3: CTSSPQGGNQPQHF. The CDR3 DNA follows: TGTACCAGCAGCCCCCAAGGGGGCAATCAGCCCCAGCATTTT.

This clone showed up just once. Sequence at one end of the junction differs from germline and may be a read error. This chain links TRBV9 with TRBJ2-5, with 13 bases fitting TRBD2. The CDR3 contains 16 residues. Germline loops: CDR1 SGDLS, CDR2 YYNGEE. The CDR3: CTSSDGLAGVGETQYF. The CDR3 DNA reads as TGTACCAGCAGCGATGGACTAGCGGGAGTTGGAGAGACCCAGTACTTC.

About this clone: The junction and the germline gene differ at one end; a read error may be behind it. The rearrangement joins TRBV28 to TRBJ2-7, with a possible D match to TRBD1 (6 bases). CDR1 is MDHEN and CDR2 is SYDVKM in the germline V gene. This CDR3 contains 12 residues. The CDR3 DNA sequence: TGTGCCAACAGTTGGACAGACTACGAGCAGTACTTC. It codes for CANSWTDYEQYF.

CDR3 amino acids: CASSLAGGPNQPQHF. DNA for the CDR3: TGTGCCAGCAGCTTAGCAGGGGGACCTAATCAGCCCCAGCATTTT. The genes are TRBV7-2 and TRBJ1-5; D might be TRBD1 (6 bases). The CDR3 loop spans 15 amino acids. Germline lookup yields CDR1 SGHTA and CDR2 FQGNSA. V dropped 0 bases and J dropped 4 bases, with 10 bases sitting between them. Complete variable domain (other parts from reference TRBV7-2 and TRBJ1-5): GAGVSQSPSNKVTEKGKDVELRCDPISGHTALYWYRQSLGQGLEFLIYFQGNSAPDKSGLPSDRFSAERTGGSVSTLTIQRTQQEDSAVYLCASSLAGGPNQPQHFGDGTRLSIL.

This clone was found a few times. The rearrangement uses TRBV5-1 and TRBJ1-4; tentative D call: TRBD1 (5 bases). The V gene's germline CDR1 is SGHRS and CDR2 YFSETQ. The length of the CDR3 is 15 residues. The ends were cut back, 4 bases at V and 6 bases at J, with 16 bases in the middle. In DNA form, the CDR3 reads TGCGCCAGCAGCGAAAGTGGGGCCTTGGATGAAAAACTGTTTTTT. Translating gives CASSESGALDEKLFF.

Here the CDR3 reads CASSVRVDSGSSYNEQFF. The CDR3 DNA reads TGTGCCAGCAGCGTAAGAGTAGACAGCGGGAGCTCCTACAATGAGCAGTTCTTC. This sequence joins TRBV9 and TRBJ2-1; 8 bases line up with TRBD2. CDR3 length equals 18 residues. After removal of 1 base from V and 0 bases from J, the junction contained 9 bases not matched to a gene. CDR1 and CDR2 (germline): SGDLS, YYNGEE.

This clone is classed as large. The sample holds other DNA sequences that translate to the same CDR3. V usage is TRBV4-3 and J usage is TRBJ2-1; D may match TRBD1 or TRBD2 (5 bases each). V lost 0 bases and J 4 bases, leaving 10 bases between the germline ends. This CDR3 spans 15 amino acids. Germline CDR1 reads LGHNA; CDR2 reads YSLEER. The CDR3 protein is CASSQDGNRYNEQFF. The DNA for the CDR3 is TGCGCCAGCAGCCAAGACGGGAACAGGTACAATGAGCAGTTCTTC.

The chain employs TRBV10-3 and TRBJ2-7; TRBD1 aligns across 10 bases. Germline CDR1 is ENHRY and CDR2 is SYGVKD. The trim removed 4 bases at V and 7 bases at J, leaving 4 bases unmatched. The length of the CDR3 is 13 residues. The CDR3 DNA follows: TGTGCCATCAGTGCGAGGGACAGGGGAGAGCAGTACTTC. Protein product: CAISARDRGEQYF.

The chain employs TRBV4-3 and TRBJ2-7, with D unresolved. V gave up 0 bases and J gave up 2 bases, with 14 bases separating them. From germline, CDR1 is LGHNA and CDR2 YSLEER. The CDR3 length is 16 residues. The CDR3 spells CASSQDRRGGTYEQYF. Written as DNA, the CDR3 is TGCGCCAGCAGCCAAGATAGGCGTGGCGGAACCTACGAGCAGTACTTC.

Note on this clone: The junction differs from germline at one of its ends, possibly a read error. This rearrangement joins TRBV19 to TRBJ1-2; 7 bases match TRBD1. The germline gives CDR1 LNHDA, CDR2 SQIVND (reference sequence). The CDR3 is made up of 11 amino acids. CDR3 nucleotide sequence: TGTGCCAGTAGTCTCGGGACAGACCACGTCTTC. Its translation is CASSLGTDHVF.

The V call is TRBV10-3, the J call TRBJ1-6; possibly TRBD1 for D (5 bases). Germline CDR1 reads ENHRY; CDR2 reads SYGVKD. The CDR3 contains 15 residues. Trimming took off 4 bases at V and 2 bases at J, with 9 bases between the two ends. The CDR3 sequence is CAISATATYNSPLHF. The CDR3 nucleotides read TGTGCCATCAGTGCGACAGCTACCTATAATTCACCCCTCCACTTT.

Comments on this clone: This may arise from a read error, as a much more abundant clone is one base away. The chain uses TRBV10-3 and TRBJ2-3, with D possibly being TRBD2 (6 bases). The CDR3 sequence is 14 residues long. Germline V gene data show CDR1 as ENHRY and CDR2 as SYGVKD. Trimming removed 10 bases at V and 4 bases at J, with 18 bases between. Written as DNA, the CDR3 is TGTGCCACCTTGGGACTCACTCTCTCAGATACGCAGTATTTT. Encoded protein: CATLGLTLSDTQYF.